The rows below give T cell receptor beta chains drawn from one sample of a study of cytomegalovirus exposure and HLA in healthy donors. Clones were sequenced by immunoSEQ multiplex PCR, and TCRdb holds only the in-frame ones, with some missing. In the table there are about 150,000 clones, around nine tenths of which are singletons. The sequencing input was PBMCs. These receptors came from a woman under 40 in good health and CMV-seronegative. Both conserved end residues are part of each CDR3. Fields, in order: clone size, J gene, D gene, V gene, CDR3 DNA, CDR3 protein. D genes are given only for firm matches. Rows may omit the clone size; those that give it use once, few, many or a size class.

size: NA; J: TRBJ2-1; D: TRBD2; V: TRBV9; DNA: TGTGCCAGCAGCGTAGGCGGGAGGGCCTCAGAAAATGAGCAGTTCTTC; CDR3: CASSVGGRASENEQFF
size: NA; J: TRBJ1-4; D: NA; V: TRBV2; DNA: TGTGCCAGCAGTGGACAGACAGCAATTAATGAAAAACTGTTTTTT; CDR3: CASSGQTAINEKLFF
size: NA; J: TRBJ2-1; D: TRBD2; V: TRBV5-6; DNA: TGTGCCAGCAGCCCTCCAGCGGGGGACGCCATGGGAGAGCAGTTCTTC; CDR3: CASSPPAGDAMGEQFF
size: NA; J: TRBJ2-7; D: TRBD2; V: TRBV4-2; DNA: TGTGCCAGCAGCACGACTAGCGGGGGTTACTACGAGCAGTACTTC; CDR3: CASSTTSGGYYEQYF
size: NA; J: TRBJ1-2; D: NA; V: TRBV2; DNA: TGTGCCAGCAGGGGACTGCACTATGGCTACACCTTC; CDR3: CASRGLHYGYTF
size: once; J: TRBJ2-2; D: NA; V: TRBV5-1; DNA: TGCGCCAGCAGCTTGGGGAGGGGGAACACCGGGGAGCTGTTTTTT; CDR3: CASSLGRGNTGELFF
size: NA; J: TRBJ2-7; D: TRBD2; V: TRBV6-5; DNA: TGTGCCAGCAGGATGACTAGCGTGCACGAGCAGTACTTC; CDR3: CASRMTSVHEQYF
size: once; J: TRBJ1-2; D: NA; V: TRBV19; DNA: TGTGCCAGTAGTATTCAGCCAGGGTATGGCTACACCTTC; CDR3: CASSIQPGYGYTF
size: NA; J: TRBJ2-5; D: TRBD1; V: TRBV28; DNA: TGTGCCAGCTCAACAGGGGGCGCGGGGAAGACCCAGTACTTC; CDR3: CASSTGGAGKTQYF
size: NA; J: TRBJ2-1; D: TRBD2; V: TRBV15; DNA: TGTGCCACCAGCGTCCACTGGACTAGCGGGTACAATGAGCAGTTCTTC; CDR3: CATSVHWTSGYNEQFF
size: once; J: TRBJ1-2; D: NA; V: TRBV5-1; DNA: TGCGCCAGCAGCCCCTTGGTGGCAGGATGGCAGAACTATGGCTACACCTTC; CDR3: CASSPLVAGWQNYGYTF
size: NA; J: TRBJ2-3; D: TRBD2; V: TRBV5-4; DNA: TGTGCCAGCAGCCCAGGACTAGCGGGAGCGGCAGATACGCAGTATTTT; CDR3: CASSPGLAGAADTQYF
size: NA; J: TRBJ1-1; D: TRBD1; V: TRBV2; DNA: TGTGCCAGCAGTGAGACTCGGACAGGGAGGAACACTGAAGCTTTCTTT; CDR3: CASSETRTGRNTEAFF
size: NA; J: TRBJ2-7; D: TRBD1; V: TRBV27; DNA: TGTGCCAGCAGTCATACCGGGACAGGGGGCTACGAGCAGTACTTC; CDR3: CASSHTGTGGYEQYF
size: NA; J: TRBJ2-3; D: TRBD2; V: TRBV18; DNA: TGTGCCAGCTCACCGGCGACTAGCGCGACAGATACGCAGTATTTT; CDR3: CASSPATSATDTQYF
size: NA; J: TRBJ2-2; D: TRBD1; V: TRBV19; DNA: TGTGCCAGTAGTGCGGACAGGCCGAACACCGGGGAGCTGTTTTTT; CDR3: CASSADRPNTGELFF
size: NA; J: TRBJ1-1; D: NA; V: TRBV6-5; DNA: TGTGCCAGCAGTTACAGGGGTAGTGGGCTGGCTTTCTTT; CDR3: CASSYRGSGLAFF
size: NA; J: TRBJ1-2; D: NA; V: TRBV6-6; DNA: TGTGCCAGCAGTTACCGACTCTCACTTAACTATGGCTACACCTTC; CDR3: CASSYRLSLNYGYTF
size: NA; J: TRBJ2-1; D: TRBD2; V: TRBV9; DNA: TGTGCCAGCAGCGTAGGCGGGAGGACTGATAATGAGCAGTTCTTC; CDR3: CASSVGGRTDNEQFF
size: NA; J: TRBJ2-7; D: NA; V: TRBV7-2; DNA: TGTGCCAGCAGCTTATCGGGCAGGGTGTACGAGCAGTACTTC; CDR3: CASSLSGRVYEQYF
size: NA; J: TRBJ2-2; D: NA; V: TRBV6-5; DNA: TGTGCCAGCAGTAATAGCGGACAGAACACCGGGGAGCTGTTTTTT; CDR3: CASSNSGQNTGELFF
size: NA; J: TRBJ2-1; D: TRBD2; V: TRBV5-4; DNA: TGTGCCAGCAGCTTGAGACTAGCGGCCTACAATGAGCAGTTCTTC; CDR3: CASSLRLAAYNEQFF
size: NA; J: TRBJ2-7; D: NA; V: TRBV9; DNA: TGTGCCAGCAGCGTAGATCCAGTATCCCCCTACGAGCAGTACTTC; CDR3: CASSVDPVSPYEQYF
size: NA; J: TRBJ1-2; D: NA; V: TRBV23-1; DNA: TGCGCCAGCAGTCATCCAGTTAACTATGGCTACACCTTC; CDR3: CASSHPVNYGYTF
size: NA; J: TRBJ1-5; D: TRBD1; V: TRBV6-1; DNA: TGTGCCAGCAGGGACCGGGACAGGAGCAATCAGCCCCAGCATTTT; CDR3: CASRDRDRSNQPQHF
size: NA; J: TRBJ2-2; D: NA; V: TRBV7-3; DNA: TGTGCCAGCAGCCCCACCAGCGGAACTACCGGGGAGCTGTTTTTT; CDR3: CASSPTSGTTGELFF
size: NA; J: TRBJ2-7; D: TRBD1; V: TRBV4-1; DNA: TGCGCCAGCAGCCAGATGGGACAGGGGGCATGGGAGCAGTACTTC; CDR3: CASSQMGQGAWEQYF
size: NA; J: TRBJ2-1; D: TRBD2; V: TRBV27; DNA: TGTGCCAGCAGTCCCCGGCGGGCTAGCGGGAGTGGGAATGAGCAGTTCTTC; CDR3: CASSPRRASGSGNEQFF
size: NA; J: TRBJ1-5; D: TRBD1; V: TRBV7-2; DNA: TGTGCCAGCAGCGGGACAGGGTTTCAGCCCCAGCATTTT; CDR3: CASSGTGFQPQHF
size: NA; J: TRBJ1-1; D: NA; V: TRBV18; DNA: TGTGCCAGCTCAGACGGGGGGAACACTGAAGCTTTCTTT; CDR3: CASSDGGNTEAFF
size: NA; J: TRBJ1-5; D: TRBD1; V: TRBV15; DNA: TGTGCCACCAGCGATGACAGGGGCCAGCCCCAGCATTTT; CDR3: CATSDDRGQPQHF
size: NA; J: TRBJ1-2; D: TRBD1; V: TRBV4-1; DNA: TGCGCCAGCAGCCAAGTGGGGACAGGGCCCTCGAGGGGCTACACCTTC; CDR3: CASSQVGTGPSRGYTF
size: many; J: TRBJ2-1; D: NA; V: TRBV10-3; DNA: TGTGCCATCAGTGAGTCAGGGGGCTCCTACAATGAGCAGTTCTTC; CDR3: CAISESGGSYNEQFF
size: NA; J: TRBJ2-6; D: TRBD2; V: TRBV30; DNA: TGTGCCTCCGCGGGGGGCTCTGGGGCCAACGTCCTGACTTTC; CDR3: CASAGGSGANVLTF
size: once; J: TRBJ1-2; D: NA; V: TRBV29-1; DNA: TGCAGCGCCCGGGACATGGATTATGGCTACACCTTC; CDR3: CSARDMDYGYTF
size: NA; J: TRBJ1-1; D: TRBD1; V: TRBV11-2; DNA: TGTGCCAGCAGCCCCAGGGGGTATCTCCGGGCTTTCTTT; CDR3: CASSPRGYLRAFF
size: NA; J: TRBJ2-3; D: TRBD2; V: TRBV13; DNA: TGTGCCAGCAGCTTAATGCTAGCGGGAGGAACTTCCACAGATACGCAGTATTTT; CDR3: CASSLMLAGGTSTDTQYF
size: NA; J: TRBJ2-7; D: TRBD2; V: TRBV28; DNA: TGTGCCAGCCGGAGTGGGGGGGACTACGAGCAGTACTTC; CDR3: CASRSGGDYEQYF
size: NA; J: TRBJ2-1; D: NA; V: TRBV19; DNA: TGTGCCAGCGGGGGTAGCTCCTACAATGAGCAGTTCTTC; CDR3: CASGGSSYNEQFF
size: NA; J: TRBJ2-5; D: TRBD1; V: TRBV9; DNA: TGTGCCAGCAGCACAGGGGGCAGGGAGACCCAGTACTTC; CDR3: CASSTGGRETQYF
size: NA; J: TRBJ2-7; D: TRBD2; V: TRBV4-1; DNA: TGCGCCAGCAGCCAAGAAGCCAGCGGGAGCCACCTCTACGAGCAGTACTTC; CDR3: CASSQEASGSHLYEQYF
size: NA; J: TRBJ2-1; D: NA; V: TRBV4-1; DNA: TGCGCCAGCAGCCAAGATGGGCGCACCTCCTACAATGAGCAGTTCTTC; CDR3: CASSQDGRTSYNEQFF
size: NA; J: TRBJ2-1; D: TRBD2; V: TRBV7-8; DNA: TGTGCCAGCAGCTTGACTAGCGGGGGGAGCAATGAGCAGTTCTTC; CDR3: CASSLTSGGSNEQFF
size: NA; J: TRBJ1-2; D: NA; V: TRBV29-1; DNA: TGCAGCGTTGAAAATCAGGACTATGGCTACACCTTC; CDR3: CSVENQDYGYTF
size: NA; J: TRBJ2-7; D: TRBD2; V: TRBV6-5; DNA: TGTGCCAGCATGAGGGGAGGGGCCTACGAGCAGTACTTC; CDR3: CASMRGGAYEQYF
size: NA; J: TRBJ2-2; D: NA; V: TRBV7-8; DNA: TGTGCCAGCAGCTTGGGGCAGGGTGGGCCCCACACCGGGGAGCTGTTTTTT; CDR3: CASSLGQGGPHTGELFF
size: NA; J: TRBJ2-1; D: NA; V: TRBV7-3; DNA: TGTGCCAGCAGCTTAAAGGGGGATGATGAGCAGTTCTTC; CDR3: CASSLKGDDEQFF
size: NA; J: TRBJ1-2; D: TRBD1; V: TRBV2; DNA: TGTGCTAGAGAAACCCGGGACAGCCCTAAGGAGGGCTACACCTTC; CDR3: CARETRDSPKEGYTF
size: NA; J: TRBJ1-1; D: NA; V: TRBV7-9; DNA: TGTGCCAGCAGCCCCTCGGTAAGCTTGAACACTGAAGCTTTCTTT; CDR3: CASSPSVSLNTEAFF
size: NA; J: TRBJ1-3; D: TRBD1; V: TRBV28; DNA: TGTGCCAGCAGTTTCGCGAGACAGGGTATCAACGGAAACACCATATATTTT; CDR3: CASSFARQGINGNTIYF
size: NA; J: TRBJ2-7; D: TRBD2; V: TRBV30; DNA: TGTGCCTGCCACAAGACTAGCGCCGAGCAGTACTTC; CDR3: CACHKTSAEQYF
size: NA; J: TRBJ1-6; D: TRBD1; V: TRBV28; DNA: TGTGCCAGCACTCGGGACAGGGCCAATTCACCCCTCCACTTT; CDR3: CASTRDRANSPLHF
size: once; J: TRBJ2-7; D: TRBD1; V: TRBV5-1; DNA: TGCGCCAGCAGGGGGACAGGGGACTACGAGCAGTACTTC; CDR3: CASRGTGDYEQYF
size: NA; J: TRBJ2-5; D: TRBD2; V: TRBV7-2; DNA: TGTGCCAGCAGTCCTACCAGCGGGGGTCAGGGGACCCAGTACTTC; CDR3: CASSPTSGGQGTQYF
size: NA; J: TRBJ2-5; D: TRBD2; V: TRBV19; DNA: TGTGCCAGTAGTACCCTAGCGGGAGAGACCCAGTACTTC; CDR3: CASSTLAGETQYF
size: once; J: TRBJ2-7; D: NA; V: TRBV21-1; DNA: TGTGCCAGCAGCTCGCTCAAATGCCCTAGCGGGGTAAGCTCCTACGAGCAGTACTTC; CDR3: CASSSLKCPSGVSSYEQYF
size: NA; J: TRBJ2-7; D: NA; V: TRBV28; DNA: TGTGCCAGCACCCCCCTCAGGCGCAACGACGAGCAGTACTTC; CDR3: CASTPLRRNDEQYF
size: once; J: TRBJ2-2; D: TRBD2; V: TRBV5-1; DNA: TGCGCCAGCAGCTTGGCCTCAAGAGCGGGAGGTGTAGCCGGGGAGCTGTTTTTT; CDR3: CASSLASRAGGVAGELFF
size: NA; J: TRBJ2-7; D: NA; V: TRBV5-6; DNA: TGTGCCAGCAGCCGACAGGGAGGATACGAGCAGTACTTC; CDR3: CASSRQGGYEQYF
size: NA; J: TRBJ2-7; D: TRBD1; V: TRBV28; DNA: TGTGCCAGCAGTTTTTCTTGGGGACAGAACTCCTACGAGCAGTACTTC; CDR3: CASSFSWGQNSYEQYF